One and the same sample provided the 5 T cell receptor beta chains below, sequenced in a study of response to subunit inactivated influenza vaccine. TCRdb itself ran the RT-PCR reads through MiXCR, one entry per CDR3 protein. The table lists 500,000 to 600,000 distinct CDR3 sequences, approximately 10% of them singletons, with approximately 11% in the top ten. Another study also made use of these data, one on T cells expressing NK-cell markers. As that study records: 5'RACE template switching built TCR beta cDNA with unique molecular identifiers.

Sequencing used PBMCs from blood, obtained on the day of vaccination. The origin of the receptors is a man aged 45-65 years who received an inactivated influenza vaccine.

This clonotype was picked up a small number of times. V and J are TRBV20-1 and TRBJ2-7; a weak D match, TRBD2 (6 bases). There are 16 residues in the CDR3. The germline V gene has CDR1 DFQATT and CDR2 SNEGSKA (reference sequence). V was pared by 2 bases and J by 3 bases, with 20 bases between. CDR3 nucleotide sequence: TGCAGTGCTAGACCTCCCCAGCGGGCTATAAGCTACGAGCAGTACTTC. This sequence encodes CSARPPQRAISYEQYF.

V gene TRBV20-1 combines with J gene TRBJ2-5; D is perhaps TRBD1 (5 bases). Trimming left V 1 base short and J 3 bases short, with 9 bases between. Germline V gene data show CDR1 as DFQATT and CDR2 as SNEGSKA (reference sequence). CDR3 length: 13 residues. CDR3 amino acids: CSARAGRKETQYF. DNA for the CDR3: TGCAGTGCTAGAGCAGGGCGGAAAGAGACCCAGTACTTC.

This clonotype was seen many times. The chain joins TRBV5-1 to TRBJ2-2, with 8 bases aligning to TRBD1. Germline loops: CDR1 SGHRS, CDR2 YFSETQ. This CDR3 comprises 14 residues. J lost 4 bases, V lost 3 bases, and 2 bases had no gene match. CDR3 sequence reads: CASSWTGSTGELFF. DNA of the CDR3: TGCGCCAGCAGCTGGACAGGGTCCACCGGGGAGCTGTTTTTT.

As regards this clonotype: A read error may produce the germline difference seen at one junction end. The rearrangement uses TRBV5-1 and TRBJ2-5; 7 nucleotides line up with TRBD2. The CDR3 length is 15 residues. Looked up from germline, CDR1 is SGHRS and CDR2 is YFSETQ. The CDR3: CASSLRGGSGETRYF. CDR3 in DNA: TGCGCCAGCAGCTTGCGGGGAGGGTCTGGGGAGACCCGGTACTTC.

This rearrangement joins TRBV20-1 to TRBJ2-1; D is undetermined. V was trimmed by 3 bases and J by 5 bases, leaving 14 bases between them. The CDR3 runs 14 residues. Germline assignment: CDR1 DFQATT and CDR2 SNEGSKA (reference sequence). The CDR3 coding sequence is TGCAGTGCTAGGCACCCAGGACGCAACAATGAGCAGTTCTTC. Translated, it gives CSARHPGRNNEQFF.